The 16 T cell receptor beta chains below all came from one sample that was sequenced in a study of shared clonotypes between healthy human individuals. Naive-designated CD8 cells lacked CD45RO, were positively enriched for CCR7, and omitted terminally differentiated effector memory CD45RA+ cells. TCRdb keeps only in-frame clones here, not all; method: immunoSEQ multiplex PCR. The sample carries about 650,000 clones, around 95% recorded once. The sample taken for sequencing was naive CD8+ T cells sorted from blood. All receptors derive from a woman aged 25 to 39 in good health.

This rearrangement joins TRBV6-5 to TRBJ1-1, with 9 bases fitting TRBD1. This CDR3 is 15 amino acids long. Germline-derived CDR1 and CDR2 are MNHEY and SVGAGI. V was pared by 2 bases and J by 3 bases, with 4 bases of the junction left unmatched. CDR3 loop: CASSYTGGLDTEAFF. CDR3 coding DNA: TGTGCCAGCAGTTACACAGGGGGCCTTGACACTGAAGCTTTCTTT.

This clone was counted once. The chain recombines TRBV28 with TRBJ2-3, with D hard to call. Deletions cut 4 bases from V and 5 bases from J, with 16 bases between. The CDR3 has 15 amino acids. Germline V lookup: CDR1 MDHEN, CDR2 SYDVKM. The CDR3 spells CASSSTGPSIDTQYF. CDR3 coding DNA: TGTGCCAGCAGTTCCACCGGGCCCAGTATAGATACGCAGTATTTT.

The chain recombines TRBV5-5 with TRBJ2-3; D gene ambiguous. CDR1 and CDR2 (germline): SGHKS, YYEKEE (reference sequence). The CDR3 consists of 14 residues. V was cut by 0 bases and J by 3 bases, with 8 bases left in between. CDR3 amino acids: CASSLDLLTDTQYF. In DNA, the CDR3 is TGTGCCAGCAGCTTGGATCTTCTTACAGATACGCAGTATTTT.

This rearrangement joins TRBV27 to TRBJ1-1, with D perhaps TRBD1 (5 bases). The germline gives CDR1 MNHEY, CDR2 SMNVEV (reference sequence). Trimming left V 8 bases short and J 5 bases short, with 36 bases between. There are 20 residues in the CDR3. The CDR3 coding sequence is TGTGCCAGCGTAGATAGCTCTTCTAGGGGCTGGGGGAACTCGGGGACTGAAGCTTTCTTT. Its protein product is CASVDSSSRGWGNSGTEAFF.

The chain links TRBV7-9 to TRBJ2-5, with D possibly matching TRBD1 (6 bases). CDR1 is SEHNR and CDR2 is FQNEAQ in the germline V gene (reference sequence). V was shortened by 11 bases and J by 4 bases, with 29 bases between the two germline ends. The CDR3 sequence is 17 residues long. The chain's CDR3 is CAGDQMQTGTIRETQYF. The CDR3 coding sequence is TGTGCCGGAGACCAAATGCAGACAGGCACAATCCGAGAGACCCAGTACTTC.

The gene calls are TRBV28 and TRBJ2-7; D is possibly TRBD1 (5 bases). The ends were cut back, 7 bases at V and 0 bases at J, with 16 bases in the middle. CDR3 length equals 15 residues. The germline V gene has CDR1 MDHEN and CDR2 SYDVKM. CDR3 DNA: TGTGCCAGCACCGCCCCCAGGGTCACCTCCTACGAGCAGTACTTC. Translated, it gives CASTAPRVTSYEQYF.

The V and J genes are TRBV11-2 and TRBJ2-1, with 10 bases aligning to TRBD2. CDR1 and CDR2 from the germline V gene are SGHAT and FQNNGV. The trim removed 5 bases at V and 1 base at J, leaving 5 bases unmatched. The CDR3 consists of 16 residues. The CDR3 spells CASSVLAGGSYNEQFF. The CDR3 nucleotides are TGTGCCAGCAGCGTATTAGCGGGAGGATCCTACAATGAGCAGTTCTTC.

The gene calls are TRBV5-1 and TRBJ2-1, with 11 bases identical to TRBD2. The CDR3 has 15 amino acids. V was pared by 0 bases and J by 7 bases, with 3 bases of the junction left unmatched. CDR1 SGHRS and CDR2 YFSETQ come from the germline V gene. The CDR3 sequence: CASSLGTSGQNEQFF. The CDR3 bases are TGCGCCAGCAGCTTGGGGACTAGCGGGCAAAATGAGCAGTTCTTC.

This chain uses TRBV6-1 with TRBJ1-2; a possible D gene is TRBD1 (6 bases). Per germline, CDR1 MNHNS and CDR2 SASEGT. The ends were cut back, 4 bases at V and 7 bases at J, with 13 bases in the middle. The CDR3 contains 13 residues. The CDR3 reads CASSGQASSGYTF. CDR3 in DNA: TGTGCCAGCAGTGGACAGGCATCCTCTGGCTACACCTTC.

For the CDR3, the DNA is TGTGCCAGCAGCTCCGGGACTAGCGGCCTCGGTGAGCAGTTCTTC. Its translation is CASSSGTSGLGEQFF. This sequence joins TRBV27 and TRBJ2-1; 11 bases are shared with TRBD2. Looked up from germline, CDR1 is MNHEY and CDR2 is SMNVEV (reference sequence). There are 15 residues in the CDR3. Germline trimming cut 6 bases from V and 9 bases from J; bases unmatched to any gene: 10.

The chain combines TRBV12-2 with TRBJ2-7; the listed D gene, TRBD2, was not tested against the DNA. TRBV12-2 is recorded as a pseudogene. This CDR3 has 16 amino acids. The chain's CDR3 is CGPGTSGRLRPGEQYF. CDR3 DNA: TGTGGCCCGGGGACTAGCGGGAGGCTCCGTCCTGGGGAGCAGTACTTC.

This clone showed up just once. This chain uses TRBV2 with TRBJ2-5; the match to TRBD2 covers 11 bases. The J call may be wrong; the DNA end is better matched by TRBJ2-7. CDR3 length: 15 amino acids. CDR1 and CDR2 from the germline V gene are SNHLY and FYNNEI. The CDR3 region is CASSEGLAATYEQYF. In nucleotides, the CDR3 is TGTGCCAGCAGTGAGGGACTAGCGGCAACCTACGAGCAGTACTTC.

The CDR3 DNA is TGTGCCAGCAGTGGGGTCAGTCACTATGGCTACACCTTC. Translated, it gives CASSGVSHYGYTF. This chain uses TRBV2 with TRBJ1-2; D unresolved. CDR3 length: 13 residues. V was shortened by 4 bases and J by 3 bases, with 9 bases between the two germline ends. Germline V CDR1 and CDR2: SNHLY, FYNNEI.

This clone was seen a handful of times. A junction end diverges from the germline sequence, so it may reflect a read error. The same CDR3 is also encoded by other DNA sequences in this sample. This chain uses TRBV20-1 with TRBJ1-1; D is uncertain. CDR3 length equals 10 residues. Germline CDR1 reads DFQATT; CDR2 reads SNEGSKA (reference sequence). This CDR3 is CSARDTEAFF. DNA of the CDR3: TGCAGTGCTCGAGACACTGAAGCTTTCTTT.

The chain couples TRBV28 to TRBJ1-4; 9 nucleotides line up with TRBD1. Germline values: CDR1 MDHEN, CDR2 SYDVKM. Trimming at V came to 2 bases and at J to 14 bases, leaving 0 bases not matched to a gene. The CDR3 is 11 residues long. The chain's CDR3 is CASSLGTGLFF. In DNA form, the CDR3 reads TGTGCCAGCAGTTTAGGGACAGGGCTGTTTTTT.

The chain couples TRBV19 to TRBJ1-1; a weak D match, TRBD1 (5 bases). Trimming pared 5 bases from V and 5 bases from J, leaving 18 bases between. Germline V CDR1 and CDR2: LNHDA, SQIVND (reference sequence). The CDR3 sequence is 15 residues long. The CDR3 reads CASSSYGASGTEAFF. CDR3 DNA sequence: TGTGCCAGTAGTTCATACGGGGCATCCGGGACTGAAGCTTTCTTT. Full variable domain (outside the CDR3, taken from reference TRBV19 and TRBJ1-1): DGGITQSPKYLFRKEGQNVTLSCEQNLNHDAMYWYRQDPGQGLRLIYYSQIVNDFQKGDIAEGYSVSREKKESFPLTVTSAQKNPTAFYLCASSSYGASGTEAFFGQGTRLTVV.